A selection of T cell receptor beta chains follows, all from one sample in a study of blood T cell repertoires in COVID-19. Here immunoSEQ multiplex PCR was the method, and the copy in TCRdb shows in-frame clones only, minus some. The sample shows over 200,000 clones, about nine tenths of them seen only once. The sample was peripheral blood. All receptors derive from a woman in her sixties with acute or convalescent COVID-19. Both conserved end residues are part of each CDR3. Each record gives: D gene, clone size, V gene, J gene, CDR3 DNA, CDR3 protein. A D gene is named only where the DNA matches it firmly. Clone size is not always given. Where it is, it says once, few, many or a class for expanded clones.

D: TRBD1
size: .
V: TRBV11-2
J: TRBJ1-5
DNA: TGTGCCAGCAGCTTAGGCCTGGAGAAGGGGGCCCGGGGCACCCAGCATTTT
CDR3: CASSLGLEKGARGTQHF

D: TRBD2
size: .
V: TRBV9
J: TRBJ2-4
DNA: TGTGCCAGCAGCGGGGAGGGCAGGAGTAAAAACATTCAGTACTTC
CDR3: CASSGEGRSKNIQYF

D: .
size: .
V: TRBV5-1
J: TRBJ2-1
DNA: TGCGCCAGCAGCCCCCTGGGGGGTCTGGGCTACAATGAGCAGTTCTTC
CDR3: CASSPLGGLGYNEQFF

D: TRBD2
size: .
V: TRBV5-4
J: TRBJ2-3
DNA: TGTGCCAGCAGGCTAGGACTAGCGGGAGGGGTAGATACGCAGTATTTT
CDR3: CASRLGLAGGVDTQYF

D: TRBD1
size: .
V: TRBV19
J: TRBJ1-2
DNA: TGTGCCAGTACCATGCAGGGGGCGAACTATGGCTACACCTTC
CDR3: CASTMQGANYGYTF

D: TRBD1
size: .
V: TRBV7-3
J: TRBJ2-5
DNA: TGTGCCAGCAGCTCCGGGACAGGGTTGGGGGAGACCCAGTACTTC
CDR3: CASSSGTGLGETQYF

D: .
size: once
V: TRBV5-1
J: TRBJ2-3
DNA: TGCGCCAGCACCCCTCAGGGGACAGATACGCAGTATTTT
CDR3: CASTPQGTDTQYF

D: .
size: .
V: TRBV7-9
J: TRBJ2-5
DNA: TGTGCCAGCAGCTTAACAGGGCTATTTCAAGAGACCCAGTACTTC
CDR3: CASSLTGLFQETQYF

D: .
size: .
V: TRBV19
J: TRBJ2-3
DNA: TGTGCCAGTTCAAAACTAGGCCAGGGCACAGATACGCAGTATTTT
CDR3: CASSKLGQGTDTQYF

D: .
size: .
V: TRBV5-6
J: TRBJ2-3
DNA: TGTGCCAGCACTCGACAGAGGATGGGGACGCAGTATTTT
CDR3: CASTRQRMGTQYF

D: TRBD1
size: .
V: TRBV4-3
J: TRBJ1-3
DNA: TGCGCCAGCAGCCAAGATCTGGGACAGGGGAGACCTGGAAACACCATATATTTT
CDR3: CASSQDLGQGRPGNTIYF

D: .
size: .
V: TRBV28
J: TRBJ1-6
DNA: TGTGCCAGCAGTTTAACAGGGATTTCACCCCTCCACTTT
CDR3: CASSLTGISPLHF

D: TRBD2
size: .
V: TRBV7-8
J: TRBJ2-1
DNA: TGTGCCAGCAGCTTGAGGGGCCGAGCGGGGGGCTACAATGAGCAGTTCTTC
CDR3: CASSLRGRAGGYNEQFF

D: .
size: .
V: TRBV30
J: TRBJ2-7
DNA: TGTGCCTGGAAGATGGCAGGGAACTACGAGCAGTACTTC
CDR3: CAWKMAGNYEQYF

D: TRBD2
size: once
V: TRBV28
J: TRBJ2-5
DNA: TGTGCCAGCAGTTTATTTGCTAGCGGGAGTCAAGAGACCCAGTACTTC
CDR3: CASSLFASGSQETQYF

D: .
size: few
V: TRBV4-3
J: TRBJ2-6
DNA: TGCGCCAGCAGCCAAGTGTACTCTGGGGCCAACGTCCTGACTTTC
CDR3: CASSQVYSGANVLTF

D: .
size: .
V: TRBV5-1
J: TRBJ2-3
DNA: TGCGCCAGCAGCTTGGGACAGGGGTCTAGCGGATACACAGATACGCAGTATTTT
CDR3: CASSLGQGSSGYTDTQYF

D: .
size: .
V: TRBV9
J: TRBJ1-5
DNA: TGTGCCAGCAGCCCACGACAAGATAGCAATCAGCCCCAGCATTTT
CDR3: CASSPRQDSNQPQHF

D: TRBD1
size: .
V: TRBV7-9
J: TRBJ1-2
DNA: TGTGCCAGCAGCCAGGGACAGCACTATGGCTACACCTTC
CDR3: CASSQGQHYGYTF

D: .
size: once
V: TRBV18
J: TRBJ2-7
DNA: TGTGCCAGCTCACCTACGGTTGGACACTACGAGCAGTACTTC
CDR3: CASSPTVGHYEQYF

D: .
size: few
V: TRBV4-2
J: TRBJ2-7
DNA: TGTGCCAGCAGCCTCCAACAGGGAGCCCCCTACGAGCAGTACTTC
CDR3: CASSLQQGAPYEQYF

D: TRBD1
size: .
V: TRBV11-2
J: TRBJ1-4
DNA: TGTGCCAGCAGCGAGACAGGGACAGGGATTTTGGGTGAAAAACTGTTTTTT
CDR3: CASSETGTGILGEKLFF

D: .
size: .
V: TRBV16
J: TRBJ1-4
DNA: TGTGCCAGCAGTCGCAAACGGGAGGGGACGATGGGTAATGAAAAACTGTTTTTT
CDR3: CASSRKREGTMGNEKLFF

D: TRBD1
size: .
V: TRBV7-2
J: TRBJ1-4
DNA: TGTGCCAGCAGTCGAGACAGGGGAGGGGGAGAAAAACTGTTTTTT
CDR3: CASSRDRGGGEKLFF

D: .
size: .
V: TRBV19
J: TRBJ1-4
DNA: TGTGCCAGCCGACAGTTCTCAACTAATGAAAAACTGTTTTTT
CDR3: CASRQFSTNEKLFF

D: TRBD1
size: .
V: TRBV7-8
J: TRBJ1-2
DNA: TGTGCCAGCAGCTTAATTATTCCAGGGGGATTGGAGGGCTACACCTTC
CDR3: CASSLIIPGGLEGYTF

D: TRBD1
size: .
V: TRBV5-8
J: TRBJ1-5
DNA: TGTGCCAGCAACTTGAATAGGGCAGGGGGAAGGCCTGAACAGCCCCAGCATTTT
CDR3: CASNLNRAGGRPEQPQHF